This record covers a single TCR beta chain. The antigen remains unidentified. A multiplex PCR was run with 60 Vbeta primers and 13 Jbeta primers. Libraries were prepared by immunoSEQ multiplex PCR; TCRdb keeps only in-frame clonotypes and omits some of them. The table shows roughly 97,000 clones, with 60% to 80% occurring only once. The germline V and J ends were trimmed by 2 bases and 1 base, with 11 bases remaining between them. CDR3 length: 16 amino acids. In germline, CDR1 is MNHEY, CDR2 SVGAGI. The sample comes from a study of cytomegalovirus exposure and HLA in healthy donors. Study results and limitations: A later analysis appeared to link common viral pathogens to several of the most significant clusters. Clonal expansion was found to be greater in HLA-associated TCR beta chains than in equally common others in a later analysis.

The sample taken for sequencing was PBMCs. This chain joins TRBV6-5 and TRBJ2-2; D is unclear. The TCR was taken from a man aged 60 to 69 in good health and CMV-seropositive. The CDR3 bases are TGTGCCAGCAGTTACCACAGCCCCCAGAACACCGGGGAGCTGTTTTTT. This encodes CASSYHSPQNTGELFF.